The next 13 T cell receptor beta chains were all read from a single sample in a study of blood T cell repertoires in COVID-19. Clones were sequenced by immunoSEQ multiplex PCR, and TCRdb holds only the in-frame ones, with some missing. The sample shows 130,000 or so clones, around 86% of them seen only once. The sample consisted of peripheral blood. These receptors were taken from a woman between 55 and 75 years old with active or convalescent COVID-19.

The chain uses TRBV30 and TRBJ1-4; no clear D. Deletions cut 3 bases from V and 4 bases from J, with 15 bases between. This CDR3 is 15 amino acids long. The germline CDR1 and CDR2 sequences are GTSNPN and SVGIG (reference sequence). In DNA, the CDR3 is TGTGCCTGGAGGACCCTCGGGTCGGGTAATGAAAAACTGTTTTTT. Translated: CAWRTLGSGNEKLFF.

The gene calls are TRBV30 and TRBJ1-4, with D uncertain. The CDR3 has 13 residues. The V gene's germline CDR1 is GTSNPN and CDR2 SVGIG (reference sequence). Trimming stripped 8 bases from V and 4 bases from J, with 14 bases between. The CDR3 DNA reads TGTGCCAGCTACAGAAATGATAATGAAAAACTGTTTTTT. Amino acids: CASYRNDNEKLFF.

This chain links TRBV19 with TRBJ1-5; a weak D match, TRBD1 (5 bases). This CDR3 has 15 amino acids. Between the trimmed V and J ends, which lost 6 bases and 1 base, there was a span of 13 bases. Germline V CDR1 and CDR2: LNHDA, SQIVND (reference sequence). The CDR3 region is CASSPGGLSNQPQHF. The CDR3, as DNA: TGTGCCAGTAGCCCGGGGGGACTGAGCAATCAGCCCCAGCATTTT.

This rearrangement joins TRBV5-8 to TRBJ2-1; D is possibly TRBD2 (6 bases). The V gene's germline CDR1 is SGHTS and CDR2 YDEGEE. Between the trimmed V and J ends, which lost 4 bases and 5 bases, there was a span of 10 bases. This CDR3 contains 13 residues. CDR3 in DNA: TGTGCCAGCAGCGGGGGGTTCGACAATGAGCAGTTCTTC. Translation: CASSGGFDNEQFF.

V and J are TRBV5-6 and TRBJ2-6; D possibly corresponds to TRBD2 (6 bases). There are 16 residues in the CDR3. V lost 4 bases and J 0 bases, leaving 11 bases between the germline ends. The germline gives CDR1 SGHDT, CDR2 YYEEEE. The CDR3 bases are TGTGCCAGCAGCCCGGGACTCTTCTCTGGGGCCAACGTCCTGACTTTC. It specifies CASSPGLFSGANVLTF.

The rearrangement joins TRBV9 to TRBJ1-6, with 9 bases fitting TRBD1. The CDR3 spans 14 residues. Losses at the gene ends were 4 bases for V and 10 bases for J; bases not matched to a gene: 6. Germline V CDR1 and CDR2: SGDLS, YYNGEE. The CDR3 nucleotides read TGTGCCAGCAGCTTAACAGGGGGCCAGTCACCCCTCCACTTT. Its translation: CASSLTGGQSPLHF.

This clone was recorded once. One end of the junction fails to match germline, which may point to a read error. The chain recombines TRBV19 with TRBJ1-1, with D maybe TRBD1 (6 bases). Germline CDR1 is LNHDA and CDR2 is SQIVND (reference sequence). CDR3 size: 14 residues. The chain's CDR3 is CAVYGAGVKTEAFF. The CDR3, as DNA: TGTGCCGTCTACGGGGCAGGGGTGAAGACTGAAGCTTTCTTT.

This clone was picked up a small number of times. The chain's CDR3 is CASSVDRAGELFF. CDR3 DNA: TGTGCCAGCAGCGTAGACCGAGCCGGGGAGCTGTTTTTT. This chain joins TRBV9 and TRBJ2-2; D is ambiguous. CDR3 length equals 13 residues. The V gene's germline CDR1 is SGDLS and CDR2 YYNGEE. The ends were cut back, 0 bases at V and 6 bases at J, with 6 bases in the middle.

The rearrangement uses TRBV30 and TRBJ1-1; no reliable D call. V was cut by 2 bases and J by 11 bases, with 12 bases left in between. CDR1 and CDR2 from the germline V gene are GTSNPN and SVGIG (reference sequence). The length of the CDR3 is 11 residues. The DNA of the CDR3 is TGTGCCTGGAGTCCAACCCGGGAGGCTTTCTTT. This translates into CAWSPTREAFF.

The V call is TRBV11-2, the J call TRBJ1-4; D ambiguous. In germline, CDR1 is SGHAT, CDR2 FQNNGV. V was trimmed by 0 bases and J by 4 bases, leaving 6 bases between them. The CDR3 spans 14 residues. The DNA of the CDR3 is TGTGCCAGCAGCTTAGACCGGGATAATGAAAAACTGTTTTTT. This encodes CASSLDRDNEKLFF.

This chain connects TRBV27 to TRBJ2-1, with 9 positions matching TRBD2. This CDR3 is built from 17 residues. Germline V CDR1 and CDR2: MNHEY, SMNVEV (reference sequence). The ends lost 5 bases at V and 0 bases at J; junction bases unmatched: 8. The CDR3 spells CASSSTSGRSSYNEQFF. CDR3 nucleotide sequence: TGTGCCAGCAGTAGTACTAGCGGGCGGAGCTCCTACAATGAGCAGTTCTTC.

The chain joins TRBV27 to TRBJ2-1; 7 bases align to TRBD1. Unmatched junction bases numbered 3, after V lost 3 bases and J lost 7 bases. The germline V gene encodes CDR1 MNHEY and CDR2 SMNVEV (reference sequence). The CDR3 extends over 13 amino acids. The CDR3 DNA is TGTGCCAGCAGTTTTTCCAGGGGGAATGAGCAGTTCTTC. Its protein is CASSFSRGNEQFF.

V usage is TRBV5-6 and J usage is TRBJ1-2, with D possibly TRBD1 on 5 matching bases. V was cut by 2 bases and J by 8 bases, with 16 bases left in between. The CDR3 covers 14 residues. CDR1 and CDR2 (germline): SGHDT, YYEEEE. The CDR3 loop is CASSFRVPSGGYTF. The DNA of the CDR3 is TGTGCCAGCAGCTTCAGGGTCCCCTCTGGGGGCTACACCTTC.